This TCR beta chain was identified in a study of T cells after yellow fever vaccination. Study-level information: When fractions had low cell numbers, they were prepared with SMART-Seq v4 Ultra Low Input.

General study findings and limits: The booster saw the reappearance of most primary-vaccination clones (96% CD4, 80% to 90% CD8). Contamination by abundant bulk-population clonotypes could be present in FACS-sorted repertoires.

This CDR3 contains 13 residues. Germline CDR1 is KGHSH and CDR2 is LQKENI. To note about this clonotype: Antigen specificity is unknown. One end of the junction is discordant with germline, which a read error may explain.

Researchers made TCR cDNA using 5'RACE template switching, and this step added a universal primer site and UMIs. TCRdb ran MiXCR on the 5' RACE reads and lists one entry per CDR3 protein. The sample has approximately 300,000 distinct CDR3 sequences; about 11% are singletons. The TCR sequence derives from a man younger than 35 who received the YFV17D yellow fever vaccine. The source was CD4+ T cells sorted from PBMCs, collected 45 days after the yellow fever booster vaccination. The rearrangement links TRBV18 to TRBJ2-1; 7 nucleotides align to TRBD2. CDR3 DNA: TGTGCCAGCTCACCAAGGGAGGGGCGGGACGCCGACTTC. Translated: CASSPREGRDADF.